What follows is one T cell receptor beta chain and its context. Its antigen is as yet unknown. The Oncomine TCR Beta short-read assay was what sequenced the DNA obtained from cultured CD4+ T cells. TCRdb reanalysed the PCR reads using MiXCR and keeps one entry per CDR3 protein. The table shows some 13,000 distinct CDR3 sequences, with roughly 37% occurring only once. Documented treatment: roughly nine-day PBMC culture with coronavirus spike peptide pools or control peptides (ViraFEST assay). Using peptide pools, antigen-specific T cells were expanded in ViraFEST before TCRs were sequenced. Germline V gene sequence: CDR1 DFQATT, CDR2 SNEGSKA (reference sequence). The J segment lost 8 bases and the V segment lost 6 bases, leaving 13 bases of the junction unmatched. The CDR3 contains 15 residues. This specimen comes from a study of vaccination and CD4 T cells after COVID-19. The overall study: Median time from COVID diagnosis to post-COVID sampling was more than 95 days (35 to 161).

The sequence derives from a human donor who had recovered from COVID-19. This sequence joins TRBV20-1 and TRBJ2-1; 10 nucleotides line up with TRBD2. Sample: CD4+ T cells from blood, cultured in vitro. The DNA for the CDR3 is TGCAGTGCCGTCAGGACTAGCGGTCTTCCGGATGAGCAGTTCTTC. Translating it yields CSAVRTSGLPDEQFF.